The source of this T cell receptor (beta chain) is a study of immune heterogeneity within non-small cell lung tumors. The study, taken as a whole, reports: Identical dominant CDR3 beta clonotypes were found recurring across a patient's tumor sites, along with site-unique high-frequency clones. Clonality of local T cells correlated moderately but significantly with local tumor mutational burden (R around 0.35).

Template material for each sample was 550 to 750 ng of bulk tumor genomic DNA. Biopsy collection occurred during surgery, with several far-apart biopsies per primary tumor. Patients underwent curative surgery for untreated, newly diagnosed non-small cell lung cancer. Multiplex PCR with 32 V and 13 J primers amplified TCR beta CDR3. A single record per CDR3 protein comes from TCRdb applying MiXCR to the multiplex PCR reads. Counted here are approximately 6,000 distinct CDR3 sequences, 20% to 25% occurring once; the ten biggest clones make up around 10%. This clonotype rates as medium-sized. What it binds is unknown. This CDR3 has 14 residues. V lost 4 bases and J lost 5; bases outside the gene matches: 5. Germline lookup yields CDR1 KGHSH and CDR2 LQKENI.

The rearrangement links TRBV18 to TRBJ2-7; 10 bases are shared with TRBD1. This receptor was identified in a woman in her sixties with non-small cell lung cancer. Sequences were obtained from lung tumor tissue. DNA for the CDR3: TGTGCCAGCTCACGGGGACAGGGGTTCAACGAGCAGTACTTC. It is translated as CASSRGQGFNEQYF.